This TCR beta chain comes out of a study of blood T cells in healthy people across ages. Then a second PCR, running about 6 to 12 cycles, was carried out with a sample-barcoded 5' primer and a J-beta primer mix. One entry per CDR3 protein, called by TCRdb with MiXCR from the 5' RACE reads. The table has roughly 700,000 distinct CDR3 sequences, around 25% seen once. This CDR3 spans 15 amino acids. The germline gives CDR1 MNHNS, CDR2 SASEGT. V lost 3 bases and J 2 bases, leaving 14 bases between the germline ends. Study-wide points: Long-lived and aged donors differed, with more naive CD4+ cells and higher diversity in the long-lived. With age, beta diversity per million T cells declined roughly linearly, significantly by 30 to 50.

Notes on this clonotype: The target antigen is unknown.

This same sample was also taken into another study, of T cells of mothers and their children.

The rearrangement joins TRBV6-1 to TRBJ2-7; TRBD2 might be the D (5 bases). The source is a boy younger than 18 in good health. Sequencing input: blood. The CDR3 DNA reads as TGTGCCAGCAGTGACTGGCCTCGGGGTCCCTACGAGCAGTACTTC. Protein: CASSDWPRGPYEQYF.